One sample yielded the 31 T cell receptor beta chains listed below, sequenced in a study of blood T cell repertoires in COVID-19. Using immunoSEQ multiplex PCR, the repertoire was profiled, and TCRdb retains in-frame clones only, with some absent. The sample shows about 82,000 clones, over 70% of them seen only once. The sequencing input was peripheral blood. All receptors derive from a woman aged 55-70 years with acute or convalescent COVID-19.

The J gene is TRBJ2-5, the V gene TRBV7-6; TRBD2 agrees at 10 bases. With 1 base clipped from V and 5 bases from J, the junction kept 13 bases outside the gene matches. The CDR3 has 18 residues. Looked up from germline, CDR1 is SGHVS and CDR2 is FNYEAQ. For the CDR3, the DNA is TGTGCCAGCAGCTTAGGGGCCAGCGGGAGGGCCGGGGGCGAGACCCAGTACTTC. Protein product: CASSLGASGRAGGETQYF.

CDR3 sequence (DNA): TGTGCCAGTAGTATCCGTGGACAGGGTAACACTGAAGCTTTCTTT. It codes for CASSIRGQGNTEAFF. The chain combines TRBV19 with TRBJ1-1; TRBD1 matches 8 bases. The J segment lost 2 bases and the V segment lost 3 bases, leaving 5 bases of the junction unmatched. This CDR3 region has 15 residues. CDR1 and CDR2 from the germline V gene are LNHDA and SQIVND (reference sequence).

The CDR3 sequence is CASIQIGQDEQYF. The CDR3 DNA sequence: TGTGCCAGCATCCAAATCGGACAGGACGAGCAGTACTTC. J is TRBJ2-7 and V is TRBV2; TRBD1 matches at 7 bases. V was pared by 7 bases and J by 5 bases, with 8 bases of the junction left unmatched. The CDR3 runs to 13 residues. The germline V gene has CDR1 SNHLY and CDR2 FYNNEI.

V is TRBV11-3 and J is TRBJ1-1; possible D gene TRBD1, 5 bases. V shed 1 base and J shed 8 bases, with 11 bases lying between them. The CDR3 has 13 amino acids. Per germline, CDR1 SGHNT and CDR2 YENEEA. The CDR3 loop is CASSLGWGVEAFF. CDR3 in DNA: TGTGCCAGCAGCTTAGGTTGGGGGGTGGAAGCTTTCTTT.

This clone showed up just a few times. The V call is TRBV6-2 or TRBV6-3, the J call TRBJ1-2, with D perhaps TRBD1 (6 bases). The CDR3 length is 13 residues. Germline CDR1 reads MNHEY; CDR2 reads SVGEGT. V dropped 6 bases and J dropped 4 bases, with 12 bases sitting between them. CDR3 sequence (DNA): TGTGCCAGCAGCCCAGGACAGATCTATGGCTACACCTTC. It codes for CASSPGQIYGYTF.

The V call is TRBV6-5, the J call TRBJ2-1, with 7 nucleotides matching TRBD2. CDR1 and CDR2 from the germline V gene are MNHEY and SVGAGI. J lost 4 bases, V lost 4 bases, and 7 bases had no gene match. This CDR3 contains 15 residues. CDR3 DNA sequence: TGTGCCAGCAGTTTTTCTAGCGGAGTTTACAATGAGCAGTTCTTC. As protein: CASSFSSGVYNEQFF.

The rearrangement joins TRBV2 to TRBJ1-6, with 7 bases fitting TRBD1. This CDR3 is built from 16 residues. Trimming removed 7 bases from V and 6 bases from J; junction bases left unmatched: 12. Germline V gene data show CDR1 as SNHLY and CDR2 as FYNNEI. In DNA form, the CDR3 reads TGTGCCAGCACCTCGAGGGGGCGAGAAGCTAATTCACCCCTCCACTTT. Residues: CASTSRGREANSPLHF.

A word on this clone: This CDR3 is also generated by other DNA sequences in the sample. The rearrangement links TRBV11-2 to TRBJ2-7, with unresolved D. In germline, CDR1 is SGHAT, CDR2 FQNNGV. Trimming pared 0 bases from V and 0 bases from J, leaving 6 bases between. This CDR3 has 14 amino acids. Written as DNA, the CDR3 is TGTGCCAGCAGCTTAGATCCGGGCTCCTACGAGCAGTACTTC. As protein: CASSLDPGSYEQYF.

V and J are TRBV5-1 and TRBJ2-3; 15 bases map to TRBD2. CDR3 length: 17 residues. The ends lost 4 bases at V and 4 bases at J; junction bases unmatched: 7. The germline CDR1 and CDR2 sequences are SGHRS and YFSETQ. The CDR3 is CASSPGLAGGPSDTQYF. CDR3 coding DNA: TGCGCCAGCAGCCCCGGACTAGCGGGAGGGCCATCAGATACGCAGTATTTT.

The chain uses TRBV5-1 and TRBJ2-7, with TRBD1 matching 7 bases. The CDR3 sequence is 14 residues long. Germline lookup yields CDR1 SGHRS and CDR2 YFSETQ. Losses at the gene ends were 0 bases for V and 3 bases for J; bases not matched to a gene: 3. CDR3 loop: CASSLAGQIYEQYF. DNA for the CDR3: TGCGCCAGCAGCTTGGCGGGACAGATCTACGAGCAGTACTTC.

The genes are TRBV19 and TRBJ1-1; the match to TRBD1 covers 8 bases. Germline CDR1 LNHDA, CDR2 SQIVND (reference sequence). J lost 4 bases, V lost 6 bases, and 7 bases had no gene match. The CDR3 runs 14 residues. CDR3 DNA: TGTGCCAGTAGCTCTACAGGGGGTCGCACTGAAGCTTTCTTT. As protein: CASSSTGGRTEAFF.

CDR3 nucleotides: TGTGCCAGCAGCGGAGGACAGGGGAGCCCGTTGCGAGAGACCCAGTACTTC. It codes for CASSGGQGSPLRETQYF. The chain couples TRBV7-6 to TRBJ2-5; 9 bases line up with TRBD1. CDR3 length: 17 amino acids. Germline V lookup: CDR1 SGHVS, CDR2 FNYEAQ. With 5 bases clipped from V and 4 bases from J, the junction kept 14 bases outside the gene matches.

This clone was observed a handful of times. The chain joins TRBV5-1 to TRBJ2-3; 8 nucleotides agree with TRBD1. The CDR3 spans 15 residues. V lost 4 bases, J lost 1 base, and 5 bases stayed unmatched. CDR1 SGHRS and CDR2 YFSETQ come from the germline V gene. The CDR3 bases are TGCGCCAGCAGCCAGGGGGCCGTAGGCACAGATACGCAGTATTTT. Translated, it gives CASSQGAVGTDTQYF. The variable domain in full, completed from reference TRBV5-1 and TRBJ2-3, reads KAGVTQTPRYLIKTRGQQVTLSCSPISGHRSVSWYQQTPGQGLQFLFEYFSETQRNKGNFPGRFSGRQFSNSRSEMNVSTLELGDSALYLCASSQGAVGTDTQYFGPGTRLTVL.

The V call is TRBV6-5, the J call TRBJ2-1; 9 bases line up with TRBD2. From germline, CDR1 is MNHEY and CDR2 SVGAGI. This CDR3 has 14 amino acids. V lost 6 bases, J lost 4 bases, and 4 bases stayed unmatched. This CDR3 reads CASRPGLAYNEQFF. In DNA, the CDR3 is TGTGCCAGCAGGCCGGGACTAGCTTACAATGAGCAGTTCTTC.

CDR3 sequence reads: CASSRYRDSNTGELFF. As DNA, the CDR3 is TGCGCCAGCAGCCGGTACAGGGATTCGAACACCGGGGAGCTGTTTTTT. The chain has TRBV4-1 and TRBJ2-2, with D perhaps matching TRBD1 (6 bases). V shed 4 bases and J shed 0 bases, with 12 bases lying between them. CDR3 length: 16 residues. Germline V gene data show CDR1 as MGHRA and CDR2 as YSYEKL.

This chain's CDR3 is CASSRTGGTEAFF. The CDR3 DNA is TGTGCCAGCAGTCGAACGGGGGGCACTGAAGCTTTCTTT. The chain couples TRBV6-5 to TRBJ1-1, with a weak D call TRBD1 (5 bases). The germline gives CDR1 MNHEY, CDR2 SVGAGI. CDR3 length equals 13 residues. With 5 bases removed from V and 4 bases from J, the gap between germline ends came to 11 bases.

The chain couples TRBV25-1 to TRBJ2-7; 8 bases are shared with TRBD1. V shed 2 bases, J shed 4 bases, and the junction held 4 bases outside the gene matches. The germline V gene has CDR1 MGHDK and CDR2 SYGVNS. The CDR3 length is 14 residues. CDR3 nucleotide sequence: TGTGCCAGCAGTGAAGACGGGACAGGATACGAGCAGTACTTC. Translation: CASSEDGTGYEQYF.

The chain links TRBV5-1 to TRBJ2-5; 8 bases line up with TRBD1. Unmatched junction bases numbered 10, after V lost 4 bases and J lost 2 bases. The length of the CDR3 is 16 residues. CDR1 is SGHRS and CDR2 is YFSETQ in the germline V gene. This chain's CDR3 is CASSRTGTGGQETQYF. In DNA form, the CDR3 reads TGCGCCAGCAGCCGGACGGGGACAGGCGGTCAAGAGACCCAGTACTTC.

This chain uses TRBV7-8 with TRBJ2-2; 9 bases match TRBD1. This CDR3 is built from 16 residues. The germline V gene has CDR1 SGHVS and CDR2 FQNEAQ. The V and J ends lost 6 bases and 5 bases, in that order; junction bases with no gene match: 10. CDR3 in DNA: TGTGCCAGCAGGGCCTCCGGGACAGGGCGGACCGGGGAGCTGTTTTTT. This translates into CASRASGTGRTGELFF.

CDR3 DNA: TGCGCCAGCAGCGCAGGGGGAACCGGGGAGCTGTTTTTT. It codes for CASSAGGTGELFF. The chain carries TRBV5-1 and TRBJ2-2, with 7 bases fitting TRBD1. The germline CDR1 and CDR2 sequences are SGHRS and YFSETQ. This CDR3 is 13 amino acids long. V trimming: 4 bases; J trimming: 5 bases; junction bases outside the gene matches: 2.

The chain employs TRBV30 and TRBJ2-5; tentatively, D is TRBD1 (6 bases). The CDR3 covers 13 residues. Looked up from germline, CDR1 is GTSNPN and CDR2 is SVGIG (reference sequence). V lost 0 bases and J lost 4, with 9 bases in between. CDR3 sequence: CAWSVSGAETQYF. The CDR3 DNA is TGTGCCTGGAGTGTATCAGGGGCAGAGACCCAGTACTTC.

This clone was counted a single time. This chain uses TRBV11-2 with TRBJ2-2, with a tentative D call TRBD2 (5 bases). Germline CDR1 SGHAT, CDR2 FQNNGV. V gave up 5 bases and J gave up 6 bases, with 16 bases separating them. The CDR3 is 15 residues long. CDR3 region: CASSPNGVLSGELFF. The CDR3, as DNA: TGTGCCAGCAGCCCTAACGGGGTGTTGTCCGGGGAGCTGTTTTTT.

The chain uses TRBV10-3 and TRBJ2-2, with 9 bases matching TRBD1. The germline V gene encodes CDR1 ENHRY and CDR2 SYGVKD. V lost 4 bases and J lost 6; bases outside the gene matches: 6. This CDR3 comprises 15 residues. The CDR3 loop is CAISVTGQGSGELFF. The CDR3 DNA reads TGTGCCATCAGTGTAACTGGACAGGGGTCCGGGGAGCTGTTTTTT.

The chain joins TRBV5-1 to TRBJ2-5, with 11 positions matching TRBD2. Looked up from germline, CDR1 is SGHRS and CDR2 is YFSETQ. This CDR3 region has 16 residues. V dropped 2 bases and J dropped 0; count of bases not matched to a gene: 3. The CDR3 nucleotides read TGCGCCAGCAGCTTCCTAGCGGGGGGCAACCAAGAGACCCAGTACTTC. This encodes CASSFLAGGNQETQYF.

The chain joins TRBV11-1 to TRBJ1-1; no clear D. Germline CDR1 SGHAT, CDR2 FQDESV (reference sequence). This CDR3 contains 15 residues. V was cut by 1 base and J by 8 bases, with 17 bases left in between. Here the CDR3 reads CASSLEVRPGFEAFF. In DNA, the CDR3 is TGTGCCAGCAGCTTAGAAGTTAGGCCGGGGTTCGAAGCTTTCTTT. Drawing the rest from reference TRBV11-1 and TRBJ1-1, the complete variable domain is EAEVAQSPRYKITEKSQAVAFWCDPISGHATLYWYRQILGQGPELLVQFQDESVVDDSQLPKDRFSAERLKGVDSTLKIQPAELGDSAMYLCASSLEVRPGFEAFFGQGTRLTVV.

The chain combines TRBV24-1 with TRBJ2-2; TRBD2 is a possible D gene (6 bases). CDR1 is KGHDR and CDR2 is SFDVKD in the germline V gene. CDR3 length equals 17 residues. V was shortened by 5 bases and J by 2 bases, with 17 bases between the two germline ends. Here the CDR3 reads CATSVLAAGSNTGELFF. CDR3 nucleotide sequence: TGTGCCACCAGTGTCCTGGCGGCGGGGTCCAACACCGGGGAGCTGTTTTTT.

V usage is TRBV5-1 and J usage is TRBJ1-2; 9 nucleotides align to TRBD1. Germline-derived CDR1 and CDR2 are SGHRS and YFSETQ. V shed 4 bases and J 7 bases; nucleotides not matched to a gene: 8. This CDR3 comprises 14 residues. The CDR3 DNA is TGCGCCAGCAGCCCAGGGGACAGGGAAGGTGGCTACACCTTC. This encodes CASSPGDREGGYTF. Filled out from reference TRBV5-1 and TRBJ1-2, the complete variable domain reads KAGVTQTPRYLIKTRGQQVTLSCSPISGHRSVSWYQQTPGQGLQFLFEYFSETQRNKGNFPGRFSGRQFSNSRSEMNVSTLELGDSALYLCASSPGDREGGYTFGSGTRLTVV.

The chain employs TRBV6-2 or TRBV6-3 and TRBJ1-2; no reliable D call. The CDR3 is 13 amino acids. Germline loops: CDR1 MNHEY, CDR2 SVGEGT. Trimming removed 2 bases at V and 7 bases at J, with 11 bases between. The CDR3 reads CASSYRTEGGYTF. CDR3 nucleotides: TGTGCCAGCAGTTACCGAACTGAGGGTGGCTACACCTTC.

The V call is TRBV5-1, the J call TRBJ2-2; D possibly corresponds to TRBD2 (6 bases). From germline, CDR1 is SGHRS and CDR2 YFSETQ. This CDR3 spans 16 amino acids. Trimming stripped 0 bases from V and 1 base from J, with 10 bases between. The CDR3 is CASSLEGGVNTGELFF. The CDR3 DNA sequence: TGCGCCAGCAGCTTGGAGGGCGGGGTGAACACCGGGGAGCTGTTTTTT.

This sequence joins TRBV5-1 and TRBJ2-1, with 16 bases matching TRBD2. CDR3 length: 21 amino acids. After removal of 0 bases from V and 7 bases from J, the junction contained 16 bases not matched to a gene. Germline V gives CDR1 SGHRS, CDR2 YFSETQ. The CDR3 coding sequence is TGCGCCAGCAGCTTGGCTGGGACTAGCGGGAGGGCCCAGGTGGTGAGGAATGAGCAGTTCTTC. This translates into CASSLAGTSGRAQVVRNEQFF.

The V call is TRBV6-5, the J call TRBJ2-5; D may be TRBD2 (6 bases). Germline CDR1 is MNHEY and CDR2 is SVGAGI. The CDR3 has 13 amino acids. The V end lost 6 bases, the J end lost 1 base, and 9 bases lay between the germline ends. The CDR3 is CASRTGGQETQYF. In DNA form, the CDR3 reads TGTGCCAGCAGGACCGGGGGCCAAGAGACCCAGTACTTC.